This T cell receptor beta chain was observed in a study of OX40 agonist ivuxolimab in advanced cancers. Study summary: The dose-escalation cohort was approximately 80% male, with a mean age of about 60 years, ranging about 23 to 90.

Data came from immunoSEQ multiplex PCR; TCRdb stores just in-frame clones and leaves some out. The table lists 55,000 to 90,000 clones, about 90% of them singletons. The CDR3 is 16 amino acids. Germline CDR1 is LNHDA and CDR2 is SQIVND (reference sequence). Trimming cost V 8 bases and J 3 bases, with 19 bases left between them. Findings of the study overall: The authors also found low normalized T-cell clonal expansion in some nonresponders.

On this clone: Its antigen is unidentified.

Blood samples were obtained at baseline, cycle 4 day 1, and cycle 7 day 1. Source: CD4+ or CD8+ T cells sorted from blood, taken in a trial of the OX40 agonist ivuxolimab. The rearrangement joins TRBV19 to TRBJ1-4; TRBD1 might be the D (5 bases). The sequence was obtained from an adult with an advanced solid tumor such as melanoma, head and neck, liver or kidney cancer. The CDR3 loop is CASQRWGELPNEKLFF. The CDR3 region has the DNA TGTGCCAGTCAACGATGGGGGGAGTTACCTAATGAAAAACTGTTTTTT.